This T cell receptor beta chain was sequenced in a study of blood T cell repertoires in COVID-19. Study processing details: Amplifying reference gene primers gave estimates of nucleated cell counts. The data were produced by immunoSEQ multiplex PCR, yet TCRdb's version contains in-frame clones alone and is incomplete. That table is the source of V, J and clone size, and D and trimming were worked out from the DNA. This table holds around 270,000 clones, about 91% found once. Germline assignment: CDR1 PRHDT and CDR2 FYEKMQ (reference sequence). Trimming pared 4 bases from V and 8 bases from J, leaving 14 bases between. This CDR3 is built from 13 residues.

Source material: peripheral blood. This chain uses TRBV13 with TRBJ1-2; D not certain. The receptor was isolated from a person in their late teens or twenties with COVID-19, enrolled during active disease. CDR3 residues: CASSSILGLGYTF. CDR3 bases: TGTGCCAGCAGCTCCATACTAGGGCTGGGCTACACCTTC.